Shown below are 2 T cell receptor beta chains from a single sample sequenced in a study of blood T cell repertoires in COVID-19 (dated by TCRdb to about 2020). Library preparation was by the immunoSEQ multiplex PCR assay. TCRdb's version of the immuneACCESS table is confined to in-frame rearrangements and falls short of the full clone set. An unresolved V gene accounts for under half of the shortfall where checked; the remainder is of unknown origin. A total of 110,000 or so clones appear in this sample, roughly 80% of them only once. In total, the top ten clones hold less than 11% of the sample. The sequenced sample was peripheral blood. These receptors came from a human donor in a cohort sampled during active COVID-19.

CDR3 region: CASSRGGVGADTQYF. CDR3 sequence (DNA): TGTGCCAGCAGCCGCGGGGGGGTCGGGGCAGATACGCAGTATTTT. V and J are TRBV7-9 and TRBJ2-3; 9 nucleotides match TRBD2. The CDR3 spans 15 residues. Germline V gene sequence: CDR1 SEHNR, CDR2 FQNEAQ (reference sequence). V trimming: 5 bases; J trimming: 4 bases; junction bases outside the gene matches: 7.

Only a few counts were recorded for this clone. This chain links TRBV6-2 or TRBV6-3 with TRBJ1-5; 9 bases are shared with TRBD1. The CDR3 extends over 16 amino acids. Germline loops: CDR1 MNHEY, CDR2 SVGEGT. Trimming took 5 bases from V and 7 from J; bases not matched to a gene: 12. This chain's CDR3 is CASSLTTGGGLQPQHF. The CDR3 region has the DNA TGTGCCAGCAGTCTAACGACAGGGGGTGGATTACAGCCCCAGCATTTT.